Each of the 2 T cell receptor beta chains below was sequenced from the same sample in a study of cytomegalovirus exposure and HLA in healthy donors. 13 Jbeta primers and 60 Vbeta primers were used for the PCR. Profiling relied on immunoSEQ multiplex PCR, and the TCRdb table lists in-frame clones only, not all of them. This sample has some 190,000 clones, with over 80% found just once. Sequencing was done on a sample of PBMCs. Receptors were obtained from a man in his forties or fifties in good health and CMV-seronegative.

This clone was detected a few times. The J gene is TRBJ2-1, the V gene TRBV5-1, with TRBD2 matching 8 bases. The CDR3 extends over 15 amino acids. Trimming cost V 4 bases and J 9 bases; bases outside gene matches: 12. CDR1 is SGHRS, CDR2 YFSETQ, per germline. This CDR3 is CASSHTSGGGGEQFF. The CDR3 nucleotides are TGCGCCAGCAGCCACACTAGCGGTGGAGGGGGTGAGCAGTTCTTC.

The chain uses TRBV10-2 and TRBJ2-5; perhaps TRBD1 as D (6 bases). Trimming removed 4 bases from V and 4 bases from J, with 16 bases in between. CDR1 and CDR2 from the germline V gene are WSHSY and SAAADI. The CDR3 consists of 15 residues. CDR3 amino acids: CASSVTGGLGETQYF. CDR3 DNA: TGCGCCAGCAGTGTGACAGGAGGTCTTGGAGAGACCCAGTACTTC.